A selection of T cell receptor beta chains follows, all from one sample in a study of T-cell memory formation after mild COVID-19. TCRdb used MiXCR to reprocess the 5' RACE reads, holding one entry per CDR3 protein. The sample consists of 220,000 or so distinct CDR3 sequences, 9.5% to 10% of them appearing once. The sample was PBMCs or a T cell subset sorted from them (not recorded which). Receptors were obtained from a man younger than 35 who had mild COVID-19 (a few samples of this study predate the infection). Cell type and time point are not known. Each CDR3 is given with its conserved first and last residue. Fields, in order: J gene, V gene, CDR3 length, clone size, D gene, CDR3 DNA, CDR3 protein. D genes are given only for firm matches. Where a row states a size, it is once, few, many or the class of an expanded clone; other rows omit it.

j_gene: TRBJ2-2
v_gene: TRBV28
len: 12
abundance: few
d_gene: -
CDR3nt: TGTGCCAGCACCGAGAACACCGGGGAGCTGTTTTTT
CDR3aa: CASTENTGELFF

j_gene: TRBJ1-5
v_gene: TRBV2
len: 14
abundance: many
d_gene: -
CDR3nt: TGTGCCAGCAGTTTTACAGGGATATATCAGCCCCAGCATTTT
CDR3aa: CASSFTGIYQPQHF

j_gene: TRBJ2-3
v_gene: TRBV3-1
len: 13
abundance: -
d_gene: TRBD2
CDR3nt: TGTGCCAGCAGCAGACTAGCGGTAGATACGCAGTATTTT
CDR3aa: CASSRLAVDTQYF

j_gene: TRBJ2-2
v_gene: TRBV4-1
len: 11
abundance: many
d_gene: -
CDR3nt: TGCGCCAGCAGCTATACCGGGGAGCTGTTTTTT
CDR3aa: CASSYTGELFF

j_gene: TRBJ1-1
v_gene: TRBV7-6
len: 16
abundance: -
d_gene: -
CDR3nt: TGTGCCAGCAGCCTTTCGACAGTCATATCAGACACTGAAGCTTTCTTT
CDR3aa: CASSLSTVISDTEAFF

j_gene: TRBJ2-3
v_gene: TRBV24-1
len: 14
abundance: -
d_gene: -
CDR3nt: TGTGCCACCAGTGATCCCTCTAGCACAGATACGCAGTATTTT
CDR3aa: CATSDPSSTDTQYF

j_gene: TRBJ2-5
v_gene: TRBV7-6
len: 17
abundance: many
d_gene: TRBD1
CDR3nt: TGTGCCAGCAGCCAACGGTACCGGGACAGGGGGCCGGAGACCCAGTACTTC
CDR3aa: CASSQRYRDRGPETQYF

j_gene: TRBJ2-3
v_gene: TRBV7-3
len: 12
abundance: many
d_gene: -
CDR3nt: TGTGCCAGCAGCAAGAGGGGAGATACGCAGTATTTT
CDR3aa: CASSKRGDTQYF

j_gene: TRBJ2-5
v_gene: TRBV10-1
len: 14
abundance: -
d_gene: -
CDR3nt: TGCGCCAGCAGCGCCACTTTGAGCCCCGAGACCCAGTACTTC
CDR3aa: CASSATLSPETQYF

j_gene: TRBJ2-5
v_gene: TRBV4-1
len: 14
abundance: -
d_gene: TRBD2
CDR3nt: TGCGCCAGCAGCCAGGGACTAGCGGGTGAGACCCAGTACTTC
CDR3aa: CASSQGLAGETQYF

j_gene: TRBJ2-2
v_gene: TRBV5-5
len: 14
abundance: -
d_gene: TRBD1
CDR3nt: TGTGCCAGCATCCCCGGACAGGGTACCGGGGAGCTGTTTTTT
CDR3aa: CASIPGQGTGELFF

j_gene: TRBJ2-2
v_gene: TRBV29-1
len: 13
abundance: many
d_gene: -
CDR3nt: TGCAGCGCCGGGGGCCTAAACACCGGGGAGCTGTTTTTT
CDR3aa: CSAGGLNTGELFF

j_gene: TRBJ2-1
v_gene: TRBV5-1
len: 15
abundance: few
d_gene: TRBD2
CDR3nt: TGCGCCAGCAGGTTTAGCGGGGGGGCCTGGAATGAGCAGTTCTTC
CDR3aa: CASRFSGGAWNEQFF

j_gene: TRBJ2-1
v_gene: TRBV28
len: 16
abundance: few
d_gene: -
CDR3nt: TGTGCCAGCAGTTTCATTACACTAAATACCTACAATGAGCAGTTCTTC
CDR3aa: CASSFITLNTYNEQFF

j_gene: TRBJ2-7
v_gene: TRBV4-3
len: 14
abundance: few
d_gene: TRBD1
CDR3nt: TGCGCCAGCAGCCAAGGCGACAGGGGGCGGGAGCAGTACTTC
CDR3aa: CASSQGDRGREQYF

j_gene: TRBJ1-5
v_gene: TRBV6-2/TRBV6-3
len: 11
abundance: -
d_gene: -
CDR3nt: TGTGCCAGCAGCGAGGGGGGAGTCCAGCATTTT
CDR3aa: CASSEGGVQHF

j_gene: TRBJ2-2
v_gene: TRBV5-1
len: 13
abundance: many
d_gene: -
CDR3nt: TGCGCCAGCAGTGTCGAGCGTACCGGGGAGCTGTTTTTT
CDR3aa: CASSVERTGELFF

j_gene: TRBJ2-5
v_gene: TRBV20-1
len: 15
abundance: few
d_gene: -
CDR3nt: TGCAGTGCTAGAAGGGACGCTCGAAACGGCGAGACCCAGTACTTC
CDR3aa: CSARRDARNGETQYF

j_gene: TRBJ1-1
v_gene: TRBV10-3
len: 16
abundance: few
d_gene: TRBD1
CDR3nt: TGTGCCATCAGTGAGTCCGCGGGACAGGGAGGCACTGAAGCTTTCTTT
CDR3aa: CAISESAGQGGTEAFF

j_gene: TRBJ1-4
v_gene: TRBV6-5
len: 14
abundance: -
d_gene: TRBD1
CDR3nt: TGTGCCAGCAGTCGGGACAGGGCCGGTGAAAAACTGTTTTTT
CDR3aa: CASSRDRAGEKLFF

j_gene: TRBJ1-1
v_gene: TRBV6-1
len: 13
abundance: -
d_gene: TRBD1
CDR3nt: TGTGCCAGCAGTCGGGACAGGGAGGCTGAAGCTTTCTTT
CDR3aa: CASSRDREAEAFF

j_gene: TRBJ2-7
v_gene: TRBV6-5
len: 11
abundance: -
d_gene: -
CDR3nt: TGTGCCAGCACAGGGAGTGGCGAGCAGTACTTC
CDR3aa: CASTGSGEQYF

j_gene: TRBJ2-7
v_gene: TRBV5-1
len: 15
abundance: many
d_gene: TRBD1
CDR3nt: TGCGCCAGCAGCCCGGAAGGGACAGGGACCCACGAGCAGTACTTC
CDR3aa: CASSPEGTGTHEQYF

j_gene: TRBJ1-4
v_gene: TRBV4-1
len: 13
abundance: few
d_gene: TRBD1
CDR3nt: TGCGCCAGCTCGCGGGACAGGTCTGAAAAACTGTTTTTT
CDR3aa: CASSRDRSEKLFF

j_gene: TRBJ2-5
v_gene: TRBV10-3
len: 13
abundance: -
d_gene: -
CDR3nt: TGTGCCATCAGGCGGGGCCTCCAAGAGACCCAGTACTTC
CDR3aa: CAIRRGLQETQYF

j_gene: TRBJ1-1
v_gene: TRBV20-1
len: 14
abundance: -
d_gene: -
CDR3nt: TGCAGTGCTAGAGCCGGGGGGGGTAGCACTGAAGCTTTCTTT
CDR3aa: CSARAGGGSTEAFF

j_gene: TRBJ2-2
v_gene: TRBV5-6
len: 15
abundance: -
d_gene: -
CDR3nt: TGTGCCAGCAGCTGGGGGGGGCCGAACACCGGGGAGCTGTTTTTT
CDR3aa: CASSWGGPNTGELFF

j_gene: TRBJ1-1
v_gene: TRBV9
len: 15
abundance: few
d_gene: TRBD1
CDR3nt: TGTGCCAGCAGCGTGGGTGACAGGGTGGTTGCTGAAGCTTTCTTT
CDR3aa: CASSVGDRVVAEAFF

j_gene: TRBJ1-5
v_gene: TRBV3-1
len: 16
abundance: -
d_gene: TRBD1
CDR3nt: TGTGCCAGCAGCCAAGATTGGGGACAGGGTGGGCAGCCCCAGCATTTT
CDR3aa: CASSQDWGQGGQPQHF

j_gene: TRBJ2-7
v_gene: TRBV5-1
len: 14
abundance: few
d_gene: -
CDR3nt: TGCGCCAGCAGCTTAGGGACCTCTTTACACGAGCAGTACTTC
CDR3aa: CASSLGTSLHEQYF

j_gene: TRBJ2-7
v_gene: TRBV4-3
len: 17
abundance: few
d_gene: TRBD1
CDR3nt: TGCGCCAGCAGCCAAGAACCCGGGACAGGGGGTTTTCGCGAGCAGTACTTC
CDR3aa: CASSQEPGTGGFREQYF

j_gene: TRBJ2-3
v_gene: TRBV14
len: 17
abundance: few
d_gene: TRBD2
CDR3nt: TGTGCCAGCAGCCAACCATTACTAGCGGGGCGCGCAGATACGCAGTATTTT
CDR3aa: CASSQPLLAGRADTQYF

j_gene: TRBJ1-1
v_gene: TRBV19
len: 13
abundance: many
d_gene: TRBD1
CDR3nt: TGTGCCAGTAGTGCAACAGGGGACACTGAAGCTTTCTTT
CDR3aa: CASSATGDTEAFF

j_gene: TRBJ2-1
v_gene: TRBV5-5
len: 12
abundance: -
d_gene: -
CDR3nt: TGTGCCAGCAGCAGAGAACAGGATGAGCAGTTCTTC
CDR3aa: CASSREQDEQFF

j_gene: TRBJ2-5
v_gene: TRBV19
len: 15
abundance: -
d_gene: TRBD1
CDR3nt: TGTGCCAGTAGTATTGTGACAGGGAGAGGAGAGACCCAGTACTTC
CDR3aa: CASSIVTGRGETQYF

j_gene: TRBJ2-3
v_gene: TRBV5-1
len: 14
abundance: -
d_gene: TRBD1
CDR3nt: TGCGCCAGCAGCCCGGGGGGACAGGGAGAGGCGCAGTATTTT
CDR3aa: CASSPGGQGEAQYF

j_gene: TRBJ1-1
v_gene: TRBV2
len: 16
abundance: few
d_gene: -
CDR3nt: TGTGCCAGCGGTGGGGGTTCGGCCCGCGCGAACACTGAAGCTTTCTTT
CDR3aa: CASGGGSARANTEAFF

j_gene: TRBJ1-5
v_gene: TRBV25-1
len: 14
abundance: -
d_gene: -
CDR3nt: TGTGCCACCATTGAATCGGCGGGGACGCGGCCCCAGCATTTT
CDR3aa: CATIESAGTRPQHF

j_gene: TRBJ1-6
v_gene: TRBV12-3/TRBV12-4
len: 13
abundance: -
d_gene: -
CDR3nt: TGTGCCAGCAGTTGGGAAGGTTATTCACCCCTCCACTTT
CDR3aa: CASSWEGYSPLHF

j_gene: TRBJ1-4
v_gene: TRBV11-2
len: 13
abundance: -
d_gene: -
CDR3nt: TGTGCCAGCAGCTTAGAGGGTACAGTGGGGCTGTTTTTT
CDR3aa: CASSLEGTVGLFF

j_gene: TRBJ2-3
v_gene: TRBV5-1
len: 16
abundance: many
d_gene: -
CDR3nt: TGCGCCAGCAGCCTTTTGCCGGGACCTTACACAGATACGCAGTATTTT
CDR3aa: CASSLLPGPYTDTQYF

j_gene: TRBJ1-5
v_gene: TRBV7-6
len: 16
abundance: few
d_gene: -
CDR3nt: TGTGCCAGCAGCTTAGAGGGAGCATTTAGCAATCAGCCCCAGCATTTT
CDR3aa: CASSLEGAFSNQPQHF

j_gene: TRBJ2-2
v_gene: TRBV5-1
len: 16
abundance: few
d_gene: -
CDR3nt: TGCGCCAGCAGCTTGGATTCATTTGAGGGGACCGGGGAGCTGTTTTTT
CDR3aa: CASSLDSFEGTGELFF

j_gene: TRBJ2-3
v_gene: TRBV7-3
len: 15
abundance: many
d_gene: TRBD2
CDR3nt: TGTGCCAGCAGCCCGTCTCTTAGCGGGGCAGATACGCAGTATTTT
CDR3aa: CASSPSLSGADTQYF

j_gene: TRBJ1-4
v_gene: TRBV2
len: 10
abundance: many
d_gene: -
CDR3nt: TGTGCCAGCAGCAGGGGAAAACTGTTTTTT
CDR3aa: CASSRGKLFF

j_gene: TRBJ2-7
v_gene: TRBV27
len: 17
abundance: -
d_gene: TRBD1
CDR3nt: TGTGCCAGCAGTTTATTCATCCTGGACAGGATCCCCTACGAGCAGTACTTC
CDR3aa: CASSLFILDRIPYEQYF

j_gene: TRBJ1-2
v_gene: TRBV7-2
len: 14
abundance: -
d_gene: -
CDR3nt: TGTGCCAGCAGCTTAAATCGGGTCTTGGTTGGCTACACCTTC
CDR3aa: CASSLNRVLVGYTF

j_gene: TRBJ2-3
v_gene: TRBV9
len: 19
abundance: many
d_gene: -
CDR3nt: TGTGCCAGCAGCCCCAGTCCCATACCCCTCGGTGCGCCCACAGATACGCAGTATTTT
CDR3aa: CASSPSPIPLGAPTDTQYF

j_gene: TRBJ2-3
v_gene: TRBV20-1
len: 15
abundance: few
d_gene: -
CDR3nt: TGCAGTGCTAGAGGTCACGGACAGAGCACAGATACGCAGTATTTT
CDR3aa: CSARGHGQSTDTQYF

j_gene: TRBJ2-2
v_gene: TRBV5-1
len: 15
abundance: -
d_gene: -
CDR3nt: TGCGCCAGCAGCTTGGGAAATTACAGGGACGGGGAGCTGTTTTTT
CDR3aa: CASSLGNYRDGELFF

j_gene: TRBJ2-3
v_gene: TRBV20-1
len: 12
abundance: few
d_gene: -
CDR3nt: TGCAGTGCTGCCCACCTTTTGGATACGCAGTATTTT
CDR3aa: CSAAHLLDTQYF